Shown below are 26 T cell receptor beta chains from a single sample sequenced in a study of blood T cell repertoires in COVID-19. Profiling relied on immunoSEQ multiplex PCR, and the TCRdb table lists in-frame clones only, not all of them. The repertoire holds about 110,000 clones, over 65% seen once, with approximately 18% in the top ten. Specimen: peripheral blood. The receptors come from a woman in her fifties or sixties with acute or convalescent COVID-19.

This clone was observed a handful of times. The chain has TRBV9 and TRBJ1-2; D is possibly TRBD1 (5 bases). The CDR3 loop spans 12 amino acids. V dropped 4 bases and J dropped 4 bases, with 8 bases sitting between them. Germline V gene data show CDR1 as SGDLS and CDR2 as YYNGEE. The DNA of the CDR3 is TGTGCCAGCAGCTCAGACAGCTATGGCTACACCTTC. It encodes CASSSDSYGYTF.

This sequence joins TRBV5-4 and TRBJ1-2; 7 bases fit TRBD1. From germline, CDR1 is SGHNT and CDR2 YYREEE (reference sequence). The V gene end was trimmed by 3 bases and the J gene end by 2 bases; junction bases not matched to a gene: 1. There are 13 residues in the CDR3. The CDR3 here is CASSSTGNYGYTF. CDR3 sequence (DNA): TGTGCCAGCAGCTCGACAGGGAACTATGGCTACACCTTC.

The chain uses TRBV10-3 and TRBJ1-3; 9 bases fit TRBD1. This CDR3 has 16 amino acids. Germline CDR1 is ENHRY and CDR2 is SYGVKD. Losses at the gene ends were 4 bases for V and 0 bases for J; bases not matched to a gene: 4. CDR3 residues: CAISGTTGGSGNTIYF. In DNA form, the CDR3 reads TGTGCCATCAGTGGAACGACAGGGGGCTCTGGAAACACCATATATTTT.

The chain recombines TRBV19 with TRBJ2-6, with TRBD2 matching over 11 bases. The CDR3 is made up of 17 amino acids. After removal of 7 bases from V and 4 bases from J, the junction contained 9 bases not matched to a gene. The V gene's germline CDR1 is LNHDA and CDR2 SQIVND (reference sequence). As DNA, the CDR3 is TGTGCCAGTACGGTGATAGCGGGAGGGGCAGGGGCCAACGTCCTGACTTTC. This sequence encodes CASTVIAGGAGANVLTF.

The CDR3 DNA reads as TGCGCCAGCAGCTTGGTAGCGGGAGTATTCAATGAGCAGTTCTTC. Amino acid sequence: CASSLVAGVFNEQFF. This chain uses TRBV5-1 with TRBJ2-1, with TRBD2 matching over 9 bases. J gave up 6 bases and V 0 bases, and 4 bases lay outside the gene matches. CDR3 length: 15 amino acids. Germline assignment: CDR1 SGHRS and CDR2 YFSETQ.

The chain is built from TRBV29-1 and TRBJ2-1; maybe TRBD2 (6 bases). Germline V gene sequence: CDR1 SQVTM, CDR2 ANQGSEA. The CDR3 covers 14 residues. V dropped 7 bases and J dropped 4 bases, with 17 bases sitting between them. The CDR3, as DNA: TGCAGCGCCCGAGGGACTTCGGAATACAATGAGCAGTTCTTC. Its protein product is CSARGTSEYNEQFF.

The V and J genes are TRBV6-6 and TRBJ2-7, with a tentative D call TRBD2 (6 bases). Trimming stripped 9 bases from V and 0 bases from J, with 21 bases between. Per germline, CDR1 MNHNY and CDR2 SVGAGI (reference sequence). The CDR3 runs to 16 residues. The DNA of the CDR3 is TGTGCCAGTATCCACCACTCTAGCGACACCTCCTACGAGCAGTACTTC. Translating it yields CASIHHSSDTSYEQYF.

The chain couples TRBV3-1 (or the pseudogene TRBV3-2) to TRBJ2-1; TRBD2 aligns across 8 bases. CDR1 and CDR2 (germline): LGHDT, YNNKEL (reference sequence). The CDR3 is 16 amino acids. V dropped 4 bases and J dropped 6; count of bases not matched to a gene: 11. In DNA, the CDR3 is TGTGCCAGCAGCCTACTCAACAGCGGGAGTGGCAATGAGCAGTTCTTC. Translation: CASSLLNSGSGNEQFF.

The chain links TRBV27 to TRBJ2-2; the D gene is possibly TRBD1 (5 bases). The germline V gene has CDR1 MNHEY and CDR2 SMNVEV (reference sequence). This CDR3 is built from 16 residues. Trimming pared 1 base from V and 1 base from J, leaving 10 bases between. The DNA for the CDR3 is TGTGCCAGCAGTTTATACAGGAGACGGAACACCGGGGAGCTGTTTTTT. It yields the protein CASSLYRRRNTGELFF.

The chain combines TRBV19 with TRBJ2-5; 12 nucleotides agree with TRBD2. Looked up from germline, CDR1 is LNHDA and CDR2 is SQIVND (reference sequence). The CDR3 is 15 amino acids. V was clipped by 4 bases and J by 3 bases; unmatched bases: 3. The CDR3 DNA follows: TGTGCCAGTAGTAAGGCTAGCGGGGGGGAAGAGACCCAGTACTTC. Translating it yields CASSKASGGEETQYF.

The chain recombines TRBV7-9 with TRBJ2-2; perhaps TRBD1 as D (5 bases). The CDR3 is 15 amino acids. Looked up from germline, CDR1 is SEHNR and CDR2 is FQNEAQ (reference sequence). Trimming pared 3 bases from V and 7 bases from J, leaving 15 bases between. The CDR3 coding sequence is TGTGCCAGCAGCTTTTCCCAGGGCTATATCGGGGAGCTGTTTTTT. Translated: CASSFSQGYIGELFF.

This rearrangement joins TRBV28 to TRBJ2-2; 7 bases fit TRBD2. The CDR3 sequence is 13 residues long. Losses at the gene ends were 11 bases for V and 6 bases for J; bases not matched to a gene: 9. Germline loops: CDR1 MDHEN, CDR2 SYDVKM. The CDR3 sequence: CAVGLVLSGELFF. CDR3 bases: TGTGCCGTCGGACTAGTTCTCTCCGGGGAGCTGTTTTTT.

The chain combines TRBV15 with TRBJ1-3; no firm D call. Between the trimmed V and J ends, which lost 4 bases and 0 bases, there was a span of 7 bases. Germline-derived CDR1 and CDR2 are LNHNV and YYDKDF (reference sequence). This CDR3 is 14 amino acids long. The CDR3 sequence is CATSTRGSGNTIYF. The CDR3 DNA is TGTGCCACCAGCACCCGGGGCTCTGGAAACACCATATATTTT.

This clone was counted once. The chain has TRBV19 and TRBJ1-6; D is ambiguous. The CDR3 is 13 residues long. The V end lost 7 bases, the J end lost 9 bases, and 13 bases lay between the germline ends. Germline loops: CDR1 LNHDA, CDR2 SQIVND (reference sequence). The CDR3 DNA sequence: TGTGCCAGTACCGTCCCCGGAGGTTCACCCCTCCACTTT. As protein: CASTVPGGSPLHF.

This clone was counted ten times or more. V and J are TRBV10-3 and TRBJ2-7, with a possible D match to TRBD1 (6 bases). Germline values: CDR1 ENHRY, CDR2 SYGVKD. This CDR3 comprises 12 residues. The germline V and J ends were trimmed by 5 bases and 5 bases, with 10 bases remaining between them. As DNA, the CDR3 is TGTGCCATCAGTTCAACAGGGAACGAGCAGTACTTC. This gives the protein CAISSTGNEQYF.

This clone occurred once. The J gene is TRBJ2-5, the V gene TRBV18, with 8 bases that match TRBD2. Germline-derived CDR1 and CDR2 are KGHSH and LQKENI. The CDR3 contains 16 residues. V lost 2 bases and J lost 0; bases outside the gene matches: 5. The CDR3: CASSPISGIYQETQYF. CDR3 DNA sequence: TGTGCCAGCTCACCAATTAGCGGGATTTACCAAGAGACCCAGTACTTC.

The rearrangement links TRBV9 to TRBJ2-3, with D perhaps TRBD1 (6 bases). V lost 8 bases and J 9 bases, leaving 19 bases between the germline ends. Germline values: CDR1 SGDLS, CDR2 YYNGEE. This CDR3 spans 13 amino acids. CDR3 protein: CARISGHQDTQYF. The CDR3 DNA is TGTGCCAGAATATCGGGACACCAAGACACGCAGTATTTT.

This clone has just a few counts. This chain connects TRBV27 to TRBJ2-2, with D uncertain. The V gene's germline CDR1 is MNHEY and CDR2 SMNVEV (reference sequence). Deletions cut 2 bases from V and 1 base from J, with 11 bases between. This CDR3 contains 16 residues. In DNA, the CDR3 is TGTGCCAGCAGTTTAACATTGGCCTGGAACACCGGGGAGCTGTTTTTT. This codes for CASSLTLAWNTGELFF.

The rearrangement uses TRBV4-2 and TRBJ1-5, with D possibly being TRBD1 (5 bases). From germline, CDR1 is LGHNA and CDR2 YNFKEQ. The ends were cut back, 0 bases at V and 7 bases at J, with 10 bases in the middle. The CDR3 runs to 14 residues. CDR3 loop: CASSQDPAGQPQHF. In DNA, the CDR3 is TGTGCCAGCAGCCAAGATCCGGCAGGGCAGCCCCAGCATTTT.

The chain recombines TRBV27 with TRBJ2-1; 7 nucleotides align to TRBD2. Trimming took 6 bases from V and 7 from J; bases not matched to a gene: 12. In germline, CDR1 is MNHEY, CDR2 SMNVEV (reference sequence). The CDR3 is 15 amino acids. DNA for the CDR3: TGTGCCAGCAGCTTAGGTCGGACTAGGTTGAATGAGCAGTTCTTC. Translated, it gives CASSLGRTRLNEQFF.

The genes are TRBV5-1 and TRBJ1-2; D gene ambiguous. The V end lost 0 bases, the J end lost 10 bases, and 10 bases lay between the germline ends. This CDR3 spans 12 amino acids. Germline-derived CDR1 and CDR2 are SGHRS and YFSETQ. The CDR3 sequence: CASSLESELYTF. CDR3 bases: TGCGCCAGCAGCTTGGAATCCGAACTCTACACCTTC.

This clone was seen a single time. The rearrangement uses TRBV11-3 and TRBJ2-1; 9 nucleotides align to TRBD2. The trim removed 6 bases at V and 2 bases at J, leaving 8 bases unmatched. CDR1 and CDR2 (germline): SGHNT, YENEEA. The CDR3 runs 16 residues. CDR3 amino acids: CASSMSGGPTYNEQFF. The CDR3 DNA reads TGTGCCAGCAGTATGAGCGGGGGGCCAACCTACAATGAGCAGTTCTTC.

This chain connects TRBV14 to TRBJ1-2; TRBD1 might be the D (6 bases). CDR1 is SGHDN, CDR2 FVKESK, per germline. The CDR3 has 14 amino acids. With 4 bases removed from V and 8 bases from J, the gap between germline ends came to 17 bases. CDR3 nucleotides: TGTGCCAGCAGCCTCCACCCATTCCAGGGGGGCTACACCTTC. Translation gives CASSLHPFQGGYTF. The entire variable domain, with the rest obtained from reference TRBV14 and TRBJ1-2, is as follows: EAGVTQFPSHSVIEKGQTVTLRCDPISGHDNLYWYRRVMGKEIKFLLHFVKESKQDESGMPNNRFLAERTGGTYSTLKVQPAELEDSGVYFCASSLHPFQGGYTFGSGTRLTVV.

This clone has a single count. V is TRBV7-9 and J is TRBJ2-1; 8 bases align to TRBD1. V lost 4 bases, J lost 1 base, and 3 bases stayed unmatched. The CDR3 spans 15 residues. Germline V gene data show CDR1 as SEHNR and CDR2 as FQNEAQ (reference sequence). CDR3 DNA sequence: TGTGCCAGCAGCTCGGACAGGGCGTCCTACAATGAGCAGTTCTTC. This codes for CASSSDRASYNEQFF.

V usage is TRBV3-1 (or the pseudogene TRBV3-2) and J usage is TRBJ1-1; D is undetermined. Trimming cost V 1 base and J 11 bases, with 11 bases left between them. Germline V gene data show CDR1 as LGHDT and CDR2 as YNNKEL (reference sequence). The CDR3 spans 12 residues. The CDR3: CASSQASSAAFF. As DNA, the CDR3 is TGTGCCAGCAGCCAAGCTTCGTCAGCGGCTTTCTTT.

This chain joins TRBV27 and TRBJ2-7, with 9 bases aligning to TRBD2. Trimming took 9 bases from V and 4 from J; bases not matched to a gene: 7. The CDR3 is made up of 13 amino acids. Germline CDR1 reads MNHEY; CDR2 reads SMNVEV (reference sequence). The CDR3 loop is CASAPLAGYEQYF. CDR3 DNA: TGTGCCAGTGCCCCTCTAGCGGGGTACGAGCAGTACTTC.